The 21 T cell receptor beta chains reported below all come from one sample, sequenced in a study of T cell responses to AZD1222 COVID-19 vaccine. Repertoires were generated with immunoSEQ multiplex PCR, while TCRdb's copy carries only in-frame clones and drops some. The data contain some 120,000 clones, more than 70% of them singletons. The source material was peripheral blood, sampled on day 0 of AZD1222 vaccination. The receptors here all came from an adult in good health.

The CDR3 is CSVTGLAGGLGADTQYF. DNA for the CDR3: TGCAGCGTCACCGGACTAGCGGGAGGGCTTGGAGCAGATACGCAGTATTTT. This chain joins TRBV29-1 and TRBJ2-3; 15 bases line up with TRBD2. Germline V gives CDR1 SQVTM, CDR2 ANQGSEA. This CDR3 has 17 amino acids. The trim removed 6 bases at V and 4 bases at J, leaving 11 bases unmatched.

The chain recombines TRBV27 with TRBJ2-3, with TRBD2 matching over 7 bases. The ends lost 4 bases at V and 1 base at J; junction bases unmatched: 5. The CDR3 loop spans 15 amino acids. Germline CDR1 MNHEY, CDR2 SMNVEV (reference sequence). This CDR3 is CASSYLLAGTDTQYF. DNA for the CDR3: TGTGCCAGCAGTTACCTTCTAGCGGGCACAGATACGCAGTATTTT.

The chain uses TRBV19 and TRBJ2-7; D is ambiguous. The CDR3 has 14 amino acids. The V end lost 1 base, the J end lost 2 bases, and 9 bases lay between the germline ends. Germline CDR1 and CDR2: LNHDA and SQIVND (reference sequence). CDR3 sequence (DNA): TGTGCCAGTAGTATAGTTTGGTACCCCTACGAGCAGTACTTC. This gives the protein CASSIVWYPYEQYF.

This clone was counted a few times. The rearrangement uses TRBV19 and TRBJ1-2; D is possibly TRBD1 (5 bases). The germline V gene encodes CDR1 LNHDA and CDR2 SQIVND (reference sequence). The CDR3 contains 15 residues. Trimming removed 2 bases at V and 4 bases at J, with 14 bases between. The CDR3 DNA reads TGTGCCAGTAGTATAAACCCGTCGGGGCCCTATGGCTACACCTTC. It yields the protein CASSINPSGPYGYTF.

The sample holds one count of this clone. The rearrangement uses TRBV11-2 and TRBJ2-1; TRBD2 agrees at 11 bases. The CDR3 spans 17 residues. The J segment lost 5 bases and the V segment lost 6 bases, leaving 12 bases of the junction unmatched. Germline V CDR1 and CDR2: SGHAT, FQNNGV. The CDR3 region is CASRSLAGGLVDNEQFF. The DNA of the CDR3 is TGTGCCAGCAGGAGTTTAGCGGGAGGGCTGGTCGACAATGAGCAGTTCTTC.

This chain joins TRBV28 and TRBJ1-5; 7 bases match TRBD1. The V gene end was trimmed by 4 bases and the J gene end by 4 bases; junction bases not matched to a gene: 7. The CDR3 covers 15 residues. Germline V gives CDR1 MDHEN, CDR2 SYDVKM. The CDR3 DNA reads TGTGCCAGCAGTTCCCCGACAGGGATGAATCAGCCCCAGCATTTT. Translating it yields CASSSPTGMNQPQHF.

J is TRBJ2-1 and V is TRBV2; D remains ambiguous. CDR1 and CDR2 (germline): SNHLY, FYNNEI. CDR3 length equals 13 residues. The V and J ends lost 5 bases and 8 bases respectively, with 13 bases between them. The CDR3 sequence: CASSLTDGDEQFF. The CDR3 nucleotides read TGTGCCAGCAGTTTAACCGACGGAGATGAGCAGTTCTTC. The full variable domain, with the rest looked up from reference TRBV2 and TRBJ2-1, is EPEVTQTPSHQVTQMGQEVILRCVPISNHLYFYWYRQILGQKVEFLVSFYNNEISEKSEIFDDQFSVERPDGSNFTLKIRSTKLEDSAMYFCASSLTDGDEQFFGPGTRLTVL.

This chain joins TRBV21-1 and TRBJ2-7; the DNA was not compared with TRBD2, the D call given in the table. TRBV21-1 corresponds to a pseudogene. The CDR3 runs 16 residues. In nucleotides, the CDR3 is TGTGCCAGCACCAGAAGTTTTAGCGGGAGACGGGACGAGCAGTACTTC. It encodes CASTRSFSGRRDEQYF.

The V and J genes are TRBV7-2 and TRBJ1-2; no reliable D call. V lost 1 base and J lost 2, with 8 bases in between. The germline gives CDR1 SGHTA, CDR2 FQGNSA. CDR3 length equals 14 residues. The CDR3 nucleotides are TGTGCCAGCAGCTTAGACGGGCCGAACTATGGCTACACCTTC. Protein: CASSLDGPNYGYTF.

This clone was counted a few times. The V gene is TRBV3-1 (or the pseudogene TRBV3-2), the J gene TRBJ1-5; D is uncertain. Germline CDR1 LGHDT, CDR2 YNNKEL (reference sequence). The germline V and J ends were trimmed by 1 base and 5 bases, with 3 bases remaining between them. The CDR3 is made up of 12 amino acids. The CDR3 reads CASSQGDQPQHF. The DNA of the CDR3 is TGTGCCAGCAGCCAAGGGGATCAGCCCCAGCATTTT.

The CDR3, as DNA: TGTGCCAGCAGTGATTCTTCAGGGGGTTCTGGGGCCAACGTCCTGACTTTC. Translating it yields CASSDSSGGSGANVLTF. The chain recombines TRBV6-4 with TRBJ2-6; 7 nucleotides agree with TRBD1. The CDR3 extends over 17 amino acids. The germline CDR1 and CDR2 sequences are MRHNA and SNTAGT. J was trimmed by 1 base and V by 3 bases; bases with no gene match: 6.

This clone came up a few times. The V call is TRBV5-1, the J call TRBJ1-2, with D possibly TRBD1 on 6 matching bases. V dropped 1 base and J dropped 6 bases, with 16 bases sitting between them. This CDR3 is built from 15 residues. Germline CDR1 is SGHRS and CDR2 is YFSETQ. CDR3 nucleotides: TGCGCCAGCAGCTTGAGGACTGGGGGGCTGCATGGCTACACCTTC. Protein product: CASSLRTGGLHGYTF.

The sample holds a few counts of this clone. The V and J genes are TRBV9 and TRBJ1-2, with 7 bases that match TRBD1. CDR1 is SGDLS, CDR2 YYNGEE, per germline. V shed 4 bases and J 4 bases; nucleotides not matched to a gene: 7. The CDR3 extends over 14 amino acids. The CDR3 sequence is CASSSSQGSYGYTF. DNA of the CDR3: TGTGCCAGCAGCTCATCACAGGGGAGCTATGGCTACACCTTC.

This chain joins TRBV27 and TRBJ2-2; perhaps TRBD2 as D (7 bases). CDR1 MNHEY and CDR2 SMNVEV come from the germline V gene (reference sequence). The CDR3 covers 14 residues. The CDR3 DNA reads TGTGCGGGGGGGGCGGGGATAAACACCGGGGAGCTGTTTTTT. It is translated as CAGGAGINTGELFF.

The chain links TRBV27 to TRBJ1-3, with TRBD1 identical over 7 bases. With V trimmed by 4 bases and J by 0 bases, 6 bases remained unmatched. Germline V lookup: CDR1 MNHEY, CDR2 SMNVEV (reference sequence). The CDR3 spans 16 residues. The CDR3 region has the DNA TGTGCCAGCAGTTCGACAGGGATGAGCTCTGGAAACACCATATATTTT. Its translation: CASSSTGMSSGNTIYF.

CDR3 loop: CASSLLDYEQYF. The CDR3 DNA is TGTGCCAGCAGTTTACTAGACTACGAGCAGTACTTC. The V and J genes are TRBV12-3 or TRBV12-4 and TRBJ2-7; D unclear. Trimming pared 2 bases from V and 3 bases from J, leaving 5 bases between. This CDR3 comprises 12 residues.

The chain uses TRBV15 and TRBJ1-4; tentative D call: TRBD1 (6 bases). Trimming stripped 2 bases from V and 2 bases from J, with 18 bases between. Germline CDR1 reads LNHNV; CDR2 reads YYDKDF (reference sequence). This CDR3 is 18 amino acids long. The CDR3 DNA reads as TGTGCCACCAGCAGACGCCCAGGACAGTTTAGCACTAATGAAAAACTGTTTTTT. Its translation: CATSRRPGQFSTNEKLFF.

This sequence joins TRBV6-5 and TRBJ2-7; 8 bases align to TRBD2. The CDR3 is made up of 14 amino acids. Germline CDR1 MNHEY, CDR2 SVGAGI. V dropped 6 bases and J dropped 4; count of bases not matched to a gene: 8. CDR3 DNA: TGTGCCAGCAGCGGCGTAGCGGGAAGGTACGAGCAGTACTTC. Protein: CASSGVAGRYEQYF.

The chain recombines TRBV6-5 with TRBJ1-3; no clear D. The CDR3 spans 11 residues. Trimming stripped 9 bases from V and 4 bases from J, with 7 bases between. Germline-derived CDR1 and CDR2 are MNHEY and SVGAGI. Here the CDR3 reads CASAGGNTIYF. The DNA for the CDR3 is TGTGCCAGTGCCGGGGGAAACACCATATATTTT.

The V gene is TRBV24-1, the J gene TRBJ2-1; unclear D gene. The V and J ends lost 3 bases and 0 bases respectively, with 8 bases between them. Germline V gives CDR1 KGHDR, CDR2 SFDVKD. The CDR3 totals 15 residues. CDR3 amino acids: CATSDGGSSYNEQFF. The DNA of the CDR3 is TGTGCCACCAGTGATGGCGGCAGCTCCTACAATGAGCAGTTCTTC.

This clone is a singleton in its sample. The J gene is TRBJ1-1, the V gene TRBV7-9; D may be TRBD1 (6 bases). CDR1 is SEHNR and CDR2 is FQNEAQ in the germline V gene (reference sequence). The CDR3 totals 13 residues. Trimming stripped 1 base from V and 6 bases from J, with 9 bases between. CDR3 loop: CASSLGRGAEAFF. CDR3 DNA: TGTGCCAGCAGCTTAGGTAGGGGGGCTGAAGCTTTCTTT.